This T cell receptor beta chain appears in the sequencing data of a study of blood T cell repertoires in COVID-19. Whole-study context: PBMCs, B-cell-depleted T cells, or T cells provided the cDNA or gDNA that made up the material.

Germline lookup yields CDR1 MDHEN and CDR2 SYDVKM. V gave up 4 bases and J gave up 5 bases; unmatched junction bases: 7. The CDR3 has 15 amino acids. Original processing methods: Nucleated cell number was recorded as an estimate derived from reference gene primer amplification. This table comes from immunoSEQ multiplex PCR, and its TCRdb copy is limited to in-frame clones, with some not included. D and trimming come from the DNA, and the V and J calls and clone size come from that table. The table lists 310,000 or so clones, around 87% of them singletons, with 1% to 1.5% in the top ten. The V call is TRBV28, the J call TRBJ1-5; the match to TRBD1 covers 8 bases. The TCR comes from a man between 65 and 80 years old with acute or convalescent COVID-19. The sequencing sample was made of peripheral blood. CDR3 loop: CASSYGGTGHQPQHF. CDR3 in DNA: TGTGCCAGCAGTTATGGGGGGACAGGCCATCAGCCCCAGCATTTT.